A single sample is the source of the 22 T cell receptor beta chains below, sequenced in a study of shared T cell receptors in the human thymus. Data came from immunoSEQ multiplex PCR; TCRdb stores just in-frame clones and leaves some out. This sample yields hundreds of thousands of clones, of which around 89% are seen a single time; around 0.0099% belongs to the top ten. These records were also assigned to another study, of human thymus T cells.

Sample: thymocytes. The receptors were sampled from a boy under two years old with a congenital heart defect.

The chain couples TRBV30 to TRBJ1-2; 7 positions match TRBD1. The CDR3 covers 14 residues. V shed 0 bases, J shed 2 bases, and the junction held 3 bases outside the gene matches. From germline, CDR1 is GTSNPN and CDR2 SVGIG (reference sequence). In DNA form, the CDR3 reads TGTGCCTGGAGTGTATGGGACAGAAACTATGGCTACACCTTC. This sequence encodes CAWSVWDRNYGYTF.

The chain combines TRBV10-2 with TRBJ2-1, with 11 bases identical to TRBD2. Germline values: CDR1 WSHSY, CDR2 SAAADI. V lost 2 bases and J lost 4; bases outside the gene matches: 13. The CDR3 is made up of 19 amino acids. Here the CDR3 reads CASSEKGSGRASVYNEQFF. The CDR3 nucleotides read TGCGCCAGCAGTGAGAAGGGTAGCGGGAGGGCCAGTGTGTACAATGAGCAGTTCTTC.

The gene calls are TRBV6-4 and TRBJ2-7; TRBD1 might be the D (5 bases). This CDR3 comprises 16 residues. Trimming took 6 bases from V and 2 from J, leaving 20 bases between them. Germline CDR1 and CDR2: MRHNA and SNTAGT. The CDR3 spells CASRGPTPRSAYEQYF. The CDR3 DNA follows: TGTGCCAGCAGGGGGCCGACCCCGCGTTCTGCCTACGAGCAGTACTTC.

The CDR3 spells CASSGLAGGIQETQYF. The CDR3 coding sequence is TGTGCCAGCAGTGGACTAGCGGGAGGCATCCAAGAGACCCAGTACTTC. The rearrangement joins TRBV2 to TRBJ2-5, with 13 bases lining up with TRBD2. Germline V gene data show CDR1 as SNHLY and CDR2 as FYNNEI. This CDR3 contains 16 residues. V was clipped by 4 bases and J by 1 base; unmatched bases: 3.

The V call is TRBV7-2, the J call TRBJ2-7, with 8 bases fitting TRBD2. V dropped 5 bases and J dropped 4; count of bases not matched to a gene: 7. The CDR3 consists of 14 residues. CDR1 SGHTA and CDR2 FQGNSA come from the germline V gene. CDR3 DNA: TGTGCCAGCAGCCGTAGGACTAGCTGGTACGAGCAGTACTTC. Translating gives CASSRRTSWYEQYF. The full variable domain, with the rest looked up from reference TRBV7-2 and TRBJ2-7, is GAGVSQSPSNKVTEKGKDVELRCDPISGHTALYWYRQSLGQGLEFLIYFQGNSAPDKSGLPSDRFSAERTGGSVSTLTIQRTQQEDSAVYLCASSRRTSWYEQYFGPGTRLTVT.

This clone was recorded once. CDR3 in amino acids: CASSEVGRAAGGRSSYEQYF. The DNA for the CDR3 is TGTGCCAGCAGTGAAGTCGGCAGGGCAGCGGGAGGGAGAAGCTCCTACGAGCAGTACTTC. The J gene is TRBJ2-7, the V gene TRBV6-1; 10 nucleotides line up with TRBD2. The V gene's germline CDR1 is MNHNS and CDR2 SASEGT. After removal of 1 base from V and 0 bases from J, the junction contained 15 bases not matched to a gene. The CDR3 is 20 amino acids.

The gene calls are TRBV11-3 and TRBJ2-2, with 12 bases aligning to TRBD2. The trim removed 2 bases at V and 4 bases at J, leaving 5 bases unmatched. The CDR3 length is 17 residues. Germline V gene sequence: CDR1 SGHNT, CDR2 YENEEA. CDR3: CASSLKTSGGLTGELFF. The CDR3 region has the DNA TGTGCCAGCAGCTTAAAGACTAGCGGGGGACTCACCGGGGAGCTGTTTTTT. The full variable domain, with the rest looked up from reference TRBV11-3 and TRBJ2-2, is EAGVVQSPRYKIIEKKQPVAFWCNPISGHNTLYWYLQNLGQGPELLIRYENEEAVDDSQLPKDRFSAERLKGVDSTLKIQPAELGDSAVYLCASSLKTSGGLTGELFFGEGSRLTVL.

The V and J genes are TRBV15 and TRBJ2-1; the D is unclear. The V end was cut by 1 base, the J end by 2 bases, with 12 bases between. The germline V gene encodes CDR1 LNHNV and CDR2 YYDKDF (reference sequence). The CDR3 sequence is 16 residues long. The CDR3 sequence is CATSRVDRGPYNEQFF. The CDR3 region has the DNA TGTGCCACCAGCAGAGTCGACCGAGGCCCCTACAATGAGCAGTTCTTC.

CDR3 region: CASSIDRGPAFF. CDR3 DNA: TGTGCCAGCAGCATCGACAGGGGGCCGGCTTTCTTT. The chain recombines TRBV5-6 with TRBJ1-1; 10 bases are a match to TRBD1. The CDR3 consists of 12 residues. Germline V lookup: CDR1 SGHDT, CDR2 YYEEEE. V shed 4 bases, J shed 11 bases, and the junction held 5 bases outside the gene matches. Full variable domain (missing parts from reference TRBV5-6 and TRBJ1-1): DAGVTQSPTHLIKTRGQQVTLRCSPKSGHDTVSWYQQALGQGPQFIFQYYEEEERQRGNFPDRFSGHQFPNYSSELNVNALLLGDSALYLCASSIDRGPAFFGQGTRLTVV.

The rearrangement uses TRBV7-9 and TRBJ2-1; TRBD2 matches at 11 bases. The CDR3 totals 17 residues. After removal of 4 bases from V and 9 bases from J, the junction contained 14 bases not matched to a gene. Germline V gene lookup returns CDR1 SEHNR and CDR2 FQNEAQ (reference sequence). DNA of the CDR3: TGTGCCAGCAGCTCAGGGCAGTTGCCTAGCGGGAGGACTGAGCAGTTCTTC. Amino acid sequence: CASSSGQLPSGRTEQFF.

The chain combines TRBV30 with TRBJ2-3, with 12 bases fitting TRBD2. The length of the CDR3 is 16 residues. V shed 6 bases, J shed 0 bases, and the junction held 7 bases outside the gene matches. CDR1 is GTSNPN, CDR2 SVGIG, per germline (reference sequence). In DNA, the CDR3 is TGTGCCTGCCACCCCGGGACTAGCGGGAGCACAGATACGCAGTATTTT. Protein: CACHPGTSGSTDTQYF.

The V gene is TRBV5-4, the J gene TRBJ2-1; TRBD2 aligns across 8 bases. The trim removed 2 bases at V and 6 bases at J, leaving 10 bases unmatched. The CDR3 runs 16 residues. Per the germline V gene, CDR1 is SGHNT and CDR2 is YYREEE (reference sequence). The CDR3 nucleotides are TGTGCCAGCAGCTTCGTGGCTAGCGGGTGTCTCAATGAGCAGTTCTTC. Its translation is CASSFVASGCLNEQFF. The full variable domain, rest sourced from reference TRBV5-4 and TRBJ2-1, is ETGVTQSPTHLIKTRGQQVTLRCSSQSGHNTVSWYQQALGQGPQFIFQYYREEENGRGNFPPRFSGLQFPNYSSELNVNALELDDSALYLCASSFVASGCLNEQFFGPGTRLTVL.

This chain connects TRBV4-3 to TRBJ2-3; 9 positions match TRBD2. The ends lost 4 bases at V and 6 bases at J; junction bases unmatched: 17. There are 18 residues in the CDR3. Germline assignment: CDR1 LGHNA and CDR2 YSLEER. The CDR3 sequence is CASSPQTSGQNWADTQYF. CDR3 DNA sequence: TGCGCCAGCAGCCCGCAGACTAGCGGCCAAAACTGGGCTGATACGCAGTATTTT.

This clone was counted once. The genes are TRBV11-2 and TRBJ2-7; 7 bases match TRBD1. The junction had 9 bases not matched to a gene; V was cut back by 7 bases and J by 3 bases. The CDR3 consists of 14 residues. CDR1 is SGHAT and CDR2 is FQNNGV in the germline V gene. CDR3 in DNA: TGTGCCAGCACCCTGACAGGGAAATACTACGAGCAGTACTTC. Residues: CASTLTGKYYEQYF.

The chain couples TRBV19 to TRBJ1-4; TRBD1 matches at 7 bases. CDR3 length: 11 amino acids. V shed 5 bases, J shed 14 bases, and the junction held 5 bases outside the gene matches. Germline V CDR1 and CDR2: LNHDA, SQIVND (reference sequence). In DNA form, the CDR3 reads TGTGCCAGTAGTCGAAGGGACAGCCTGTTTTTT. Encoded protein: CASSRRDSLFF.

The chain carries TRBV14 and TRBJ2-7; the match to TRBD2 covers 9 bases. The CDR3 extends over 16 amino acids. The germline V gene has CDR1 SGHDN and CDR2 FVKESK. J gave up 5 bases and V 0 bases, and 8 bases lay outside the gene matches. The CDR3 DNA is TGTGCCAGCAGCCAAGATCTGGGCGGGAGGGCCAACGAGCAGTACTTC. Its translation is CASSQDLGGRANEQYF.

This clone has more than one count but fewer than ten. The V gene is TRBV29-1, the J gene TRBJ1-2, with D unresolved. V lost 6 bases and J 8 bases, leaving 16 bases between the germline ends. This CDR3 contains 12 residues. Germline CDR1 SQVTM, CDR2 ANQGSEA. CDR3 sequence: CSVKGLPGGYTF. Written as DNA, the CDR3 is TGCAGCGTCAAAGGCCTCCCGGGGGGCTACACCTTC.

The chain uses TRBV7-8 and TRBJ2-7; 10 nucleotides line up with TRBD2. The ends lost 4 bases at V and 7 bases at J; junction bases unmatched: 13. The CDR3 sequence is 16 residues long. Germline-derived CDR1 and CDR2 are SGHVS and FQNEAQ. CDR3: CASSSKDLAGACEQYF. DNA for the CDR3: TGTGCCAGCAGCTCGAAAGACCTAGCGGGAGCATGTGAGCAGTACTTC.

The chain carries TRBV5-1 and TRBJ2-1; D is perhaps TRBD2 (6 bases). Trimming cost V 3 bases and J 8 bases, with 15 bases left between them. Germline V gives CDR1 SGHRS, CDR2 YFSETQ. The CDR3 runs 14 residues. CDR3 loop: CASSSGTQGDEQFF. CDR3 in DNA: TGCGCCAGCAGCTCCGGGACTCAGGGCGATGAGCAGTTCTTC.

The chain has TRBV2 and TRBJ1-1, with D hard to call. V lost 7 bases to trimming and J lost 1 base, with 10 bases between them. CDR3 length equals 13 residues. Germline V CDR1 and CDR2: SNHLY, FYNNEI. The CDR3 spells CASTVEANTEAFF. CDR3 bases: TGTGCCAGCACGGTGGAGGCGAACACTGAAGCTTTCTTT. The full variable domain, completed using reference TRBV2 and TRBJ1-1, is EPEVTQTPSHQVTQMGQEVILRCVPISNHLYFYWYRQILGQKVEFLVSFYNNEISEKSEIFDDQFSVERPDGSNFTLKIRSTKLEDSAMYFCASTVEANTEAFFGQGTRLTVV.

J is TRBJ2-5 and V is TRBV28; no clear D gene. This CDR3 is 11 amino acids long. V lost 7 bases to trimming and J lost 3 bases, with 6 bases between them. Germline CDR1 reads MDHEN; CDR2 reads SYDVKM. The DNA for the CDR3 is TGTGCCAGCAAGGCGGAAGAGACCCAGTACTTC. Translating it yields CASKAEETQYF.

V gene TRBV9 combines with J gene TRBJ2-2, with D perhaps matching TRBD2 (6 bases). CDR1 is SGDLS, CDR2 YYNGEE, per germline. This CDR3 region has 15 residues. Trimming removed 4 bases from V and 7 bases from J, with 17 bases in between. The CDR3 sequence: CASSPTRRDGGELFF. CDR3 bases: TGTGCCAGCAGCCCAACCAGGCGGGACGGCGGGGAGCTGTTTTTT.